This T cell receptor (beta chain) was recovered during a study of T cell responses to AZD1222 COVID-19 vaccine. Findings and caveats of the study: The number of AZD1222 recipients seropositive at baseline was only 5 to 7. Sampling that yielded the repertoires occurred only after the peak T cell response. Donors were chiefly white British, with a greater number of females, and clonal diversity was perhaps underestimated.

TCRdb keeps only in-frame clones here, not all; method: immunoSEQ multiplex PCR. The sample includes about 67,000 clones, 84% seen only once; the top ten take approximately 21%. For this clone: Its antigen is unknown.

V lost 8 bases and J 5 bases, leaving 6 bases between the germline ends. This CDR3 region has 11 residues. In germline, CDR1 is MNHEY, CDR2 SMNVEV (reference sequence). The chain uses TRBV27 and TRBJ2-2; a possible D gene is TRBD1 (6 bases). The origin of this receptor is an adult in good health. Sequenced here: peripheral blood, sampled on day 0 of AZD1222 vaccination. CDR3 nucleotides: TGTGCCAGCCAGGGGACCGGGGAGCTGTTTTTT. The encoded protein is CASQGTGELFF.